A single sample gave rise to the 12 T cell receptor beta chains below, sequenced in a study of cytomegalovirus exposure and HLA in healthy donors (dated by TCRdb to the late 2010s). The library came from the immunoSEQ multiplex PCR assay. TCRdb carries this immuneACCESS record with in-frame sequences only. Its versions omit some clonotypes, under half of them owing to an unresolved V gene in the studies checked, with the rest unexplained. Across this sample there are more than 140,000 clones, with around 90% seen only once. The top ten constitute approximately 3.2% of the sample. The sequenced sample was PBMCs. These receptors were obtained from a woman aged 18-30 years in good health and CMV-seropositive.

The rearrangement joins TRBV29-1 to TRBJ1-1, with 7 bases matching TRBD1. With V trimmed by 5 bases and J by 5 bases, 14 bases remained unmatched. The CDR3 covers 15 residues. Germline V CDR1 and CDR2: SQVTM, ANQGSEA. The CDR3 protein is CSVLRAGGRRTEAFF. For the CDR3, the DNA is TGCAGCGTTCTCAGGGCAGGGGGTCGTCGTACTGAAGCTTTCTTT.

In DNA form, the CDR3 reads TGTGCCAGCAGAAGGGCGGGACTAGCGGGCGGTACGAAAGAGACCCAGTACTTC. It translates to CASRRAGLAGGTKETQYF. The chain joins TRBV7-2 to TRBJ2-5, with 12 positions matching TRBD2. This CDR3 contains 18 residues. V lost 6 bases and J lost 3; bases outside the gene matches: 14. Germline CDR1 is SGHTA and CDR2 is FQGNSA.

CDR3 sequence reads: CASSMGAGWATDTQYF. The CDR3 region has the DNA TGTGCCAGTAGTATGGGGGCAGGGTGGGCCACAGATACGCAGTATTTT. This chain connects TRBV19 to TRBJ2-3; D is perhaps TRBD1 (6 bases). With 3 bases removed from V and 2 bases from J, the gap between germline ends came to 15 bases. This CDR3 has 16 amino acids. Germline-derived CDR1 and CDR2 are LNHDA and SQIVND (reference sequence).

The chain combines TRBV7-9 with TRBJ2-7, with D maybe TRBD2 (6 bases). The CDR3 contains 15 residues. Germline V gene lookup returns CDR1 SEHNR and CDR2 FQNEAQ (reference sequence). V was trimmed by 6 bases and J by 0 bases, leaving 15 bases between them. CDR3 in amino acids: CASSSRELHSYEQYF. The CDR3 bases are TGTGCCAGCAGTTCTCGGGAGTTACACTCCTACGAGCAGTACTTC. The whole variable domain, remainder taken from reference TRBV7-9 and TRBJ2-7, is DTGVSQNPRHKITKRGQNVTFRCDPISEHNRLYWYRQTLGQGPEFLTYFQNEAQLEKSRLLSDRFSAERPKGSFSTLEIQRTEQGDSAMYLCASSSRELHSYEQYFGPGTRLTVT.

The V and J genes are TRBV13 and TRBJ2-1; 7 bases are shared with TRBD1. V trimming: 6 bases; J trimming: 4 bases; junction bases outside the gene matches: 9. The CDR3 is 15 amino acids. Germline V gene sequence: CDR1 PRHDT, CDR2 FYEKMQ (reference sequence). The CDR3, as DNA: TGTGCCAGCAGGCCCCGTGGACAGGAATACAATGAGCAGTTCTTC. Translation: CASRPRGQEYNEQFF. The variable domain in full, completed from reference TRBV13 and TRBJ2-1, reads AAGVIQSPRHLIKEKRETATLKCYPIPRHDTVYWYQQGPGQDPQFLISFYEKMQSDKGSIPDRFSAQQFSDYHSELNMSSLELGDSALYFCASRPRGQEYNEQFFGPGTRLTVL.

This clone was counted between two and nine times. This chain connects TRBV6-1 to TRBJ2-2; TRBD1 is a possible D gene (5 bases). The CDR3 covers 13 residues. V lost 3 bases, J lost 6 bases, and 8 bases lay in between. Germline loops: CDR1 MNHNS, CDR2 SASEGT. The DNA for the CDR3 is TGTGCCAGCAGTGATGTAGGGGCCGGGGAGCTGTTTTTT. Translating gives CASSDVGAGELFF.

The V gene is TRBV28, the J gene TRBJ2-7, with D maybe TRBD2 (5 bases). Trimming pared 3 bases from V and 2 bases from J, leaving 11 bases between. From germline, CDR1 is MDHEN and CDR2 SYDVKM. The CDR3 is 14 amino acids. The CDR3 sequence: CASSFRTLAYEQYF. The CDR3 region has the DNA TGTGCCAGCAGTTTTCGGACTCTCGCCTACGAGCAGTACTTC.

This chain links TRBV23-1 with TRBJ2-7, with 7 bases that match TRBD1. TRBV23-1 has ORF status, its function being uncertain. The CDR3 runs 15 residues. V lost 7 bases, J lost 0 bases, and 9 bases stayed unmatched. The CDR3 is CASTFRDRDSYEQYF. For the CDR3, the DNA is TGCGCCAGCACCTTTAGAGACAGGGACTCCTACGAGCAGTACTTC.

This clone appeared a few times. This chain connects TRBV7-9 to TRBJ2-2; 7 nucleotides match TRBD1. Unmatched junction bases numbered 10, after V lost 7 bases and J lost 5 bases. The CDR3 has 15 residues. Germline loops: CDR1 SEHNR, CDR2 FQNEAQ (reference sequence). The CDR3 DNA sequence: TGTGCCAGCAAGAAGGGGGCAGGGTGGACCGGGGAGCTGTTTTTT. Translation gives CASKKGAGWTGELFF.

V usage is TRBV5-1 and J usage is TRBJ2-2; TRBD2 agrees at 14 bases. This CDR3 has 17 residues. Germline trimming cut 4 bases from V and 5 bases from J; bases unmatched to any gene: 7. CDR1 and CDR2 (germline): SGHRS, YFSETQ. This CDR3 is CASSAGLAGVETGELFF. The CDR3 DNA follows: TGCGCCAGCAGCGCGGGACTAGCGGGAGTGGAGACCGGGGAGCTGTTTTTT.

The chain combines TRBV9 with TRBJ1-2, with D perhaps TRBD1 (6 bases). CDR1 and CDR2 from the germline V gene are SGDLS and YYNGEE. The CDR3 totals 13 residues. Trimming shortened V by 0 bases and J by 7 bases, and 10 bases separated the two germline ends. The CDR3 reads CASSVVAGVGYTF. The DNA of the CDR3 is TGTGCCAGCAGCGTAGTGGCAGGGGTTGGCTACACCTTC.

The chain has TRBV7-9 and TRBJ2-7; TRBD1 aligns across 11 bases. The germline CDR1 and CDR2 sequences are SEHNR and FQNEAQ (reference sequence). The ends lost 5 bases at V and 4 bases at J; junction bases unmatched: 4. The CDR3 is 14 amino acids. CDR3 sequence: CASSLGQGAYEQYF. In nucleotides, the CDR3 is TGTGCCAGCAGCCTAGGACAGGGGGCTTACGAGCAGTACTTC.